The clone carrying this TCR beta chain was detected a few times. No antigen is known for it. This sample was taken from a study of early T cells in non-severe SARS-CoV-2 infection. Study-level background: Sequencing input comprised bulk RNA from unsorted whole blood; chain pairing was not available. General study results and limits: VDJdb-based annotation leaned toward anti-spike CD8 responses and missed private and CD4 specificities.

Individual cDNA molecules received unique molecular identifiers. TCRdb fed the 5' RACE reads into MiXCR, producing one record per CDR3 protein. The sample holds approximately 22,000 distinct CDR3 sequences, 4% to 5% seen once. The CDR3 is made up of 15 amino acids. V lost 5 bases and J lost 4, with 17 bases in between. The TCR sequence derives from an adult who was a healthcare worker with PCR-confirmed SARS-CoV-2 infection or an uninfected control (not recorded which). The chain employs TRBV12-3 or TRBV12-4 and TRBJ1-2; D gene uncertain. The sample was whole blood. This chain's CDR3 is CASSSHGLYRYGYTF. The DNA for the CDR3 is TGTGCCAGCAGTAGTCACGGGCTTTATCGCTATGGCTACACCTTC.